This T cell receptor (beta chain) is drawn from a study of molecular identifiers for immune sequencing clone quantification. Study results and limitations: Highly expanded clone sizes could end up underestimated if a barcode were shared by identical TCR molecules. Clones carrying above 20 RNA copies accounted for over 97% of effector molecules, under 1% in naive cells.

TCR libraries were built in bulk with a published protocol and specific TCR primers. TCRdb reprocessed the PCR reads via MiXCR and lists one record per CDR3 protein. This table has approximately 680,000 distinct CDR3 sequences, around 25% appearing once. Germline assignment: CDR1 LNHDA and CDR2 SQIVND (reference sequence). The V gene lost 1 base and the J gene lost 4 bases, with 13 bases spanning the gap. This CDR3 comprises 15 residues. This clonotype has only a few counts. Its antigen is unknown. The receptor comes from a human donor in good health. Some libraries in this study had Jurkat cell RNA spiked in. The V and J genes are TRBV19 and TRBJ1-1; tentative D call: TRBD1 (6 bases). Input material: naive CD8+ T cells from blood, with Jurkat cell RNA spiked in. The subset: FACS-sorted CD8+CD4-CCR7+CD45RA+ naive T cells. This CDR3 reads CASSIVPGASTEAFF. The CDR3 DNA is TGTGCCAGTAGTATAGTCCCGGGGGCGAGCACTGAAGCTTTCTTT. The complete variable domain, with remaining parts taken from reference TRBV19 and TRBJ1-1, reads DGGITQSPKYLFRKEGQNVTLSCEQNLNHDAMYWYRQDPGQGLRLIYYSQIVNDFQKGDIAEGYSVSREKKESFPLTVTSAQKNPTAFYLCASSIVPGASTEAFFGQGTRLTVV.